The rows below give T cell receptor beta chains drawn from one sample of a study of shared clonotypes between healthy human individuals. TCRdb keeps only in-frame clones here, not all; method: immunoSEQ multiplex PCR. The table lists 740,000 or so clones, approximately 73% of them singletons. Specimen: memory CD4+ T cells sorted from blood. The receptors here all came from a woman younger than 45 in good health. CDR3s include the opening cysteine and the closing phenylalanine or tryptophan. Fields, in order: J gene, V gene, CDR3 protein.

>TRBJ2-4|TRBV5-4
CASSLRTGGGDIQYF
>TRBJ2-7|TRBV15
CATSLGLAGSGYEQYF
>TRBJ2-1|TRBV5-6
CASSFLSGRQYNEQFF
>TRBJ1-1|TRBV6-1
CASSEMAGVGTEAFF
>TRBJ2-5|TRBV9
CASSGQMGYQETQYF
>TRBJ2-1|TRBV5-1
CASSGSSGINEQFF
>TRBJ2-3|TRBV30
CAWSRETLNTQYF
>TRBJ2-3|TRBV7-9
CASCAGSTDTQYF
>TRBJ2-3|TRBV5-1
CASSPQWADTQYF
>TRBJ2-7|TRBV29-1
CSVELSYEQYF
>TRBJ2-7|TRBV28
CASYGTGDSYEQYF
>TRBJ2-3|TRBV10-1
CASSSGSTDTQYF
>TRBJ2-3|TRBV11-3
CASRRTGTDTQYF
>TRBJ2-3|TRBV11-1
CASSFFGQGTDTQYF
>TRBJ2-3|TRBV2
CASRQADTQYF
>TRBJ2-6|TRBV5-1
CASRTALSGANVLTF
>TRBJ2-3|TRBV29-1
CSVEPAHTDTQYF